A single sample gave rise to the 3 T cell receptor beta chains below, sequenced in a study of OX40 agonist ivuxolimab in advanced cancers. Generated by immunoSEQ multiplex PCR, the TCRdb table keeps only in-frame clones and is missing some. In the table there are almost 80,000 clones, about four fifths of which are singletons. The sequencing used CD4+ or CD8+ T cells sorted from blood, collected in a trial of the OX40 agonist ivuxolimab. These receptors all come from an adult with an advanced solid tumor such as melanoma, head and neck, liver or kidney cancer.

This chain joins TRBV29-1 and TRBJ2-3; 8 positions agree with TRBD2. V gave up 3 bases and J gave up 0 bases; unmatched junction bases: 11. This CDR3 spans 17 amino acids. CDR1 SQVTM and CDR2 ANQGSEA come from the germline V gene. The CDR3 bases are TGCAGCGTTGAGAGGGGCGGGGTAGCGGGGAGCACAGATACGCAGTATTTT. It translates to CSVERGGVAGSTDTQYF.

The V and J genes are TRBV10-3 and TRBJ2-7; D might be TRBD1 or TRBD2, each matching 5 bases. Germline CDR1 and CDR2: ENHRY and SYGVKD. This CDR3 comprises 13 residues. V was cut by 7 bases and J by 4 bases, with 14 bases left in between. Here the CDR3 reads CAITEGTSYEQYF. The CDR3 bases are TGTGCCATCACTGAAGGGACGTCGTACGAGCAGTACTTC.

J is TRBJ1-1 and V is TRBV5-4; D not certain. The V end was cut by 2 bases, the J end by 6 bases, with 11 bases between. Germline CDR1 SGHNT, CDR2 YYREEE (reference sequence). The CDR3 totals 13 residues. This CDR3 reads CASSLGPIPEAFF. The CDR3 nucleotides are TGTGCCAGCAGCTTAGGGCCCATCCCTGAAGCTTTCTTT.